This TCR beta chain appears in the sequencing data of a study of spatial heterogeneity in lung cancer. Overall study: Sequence detection consistently recorded a greater number of beta-chain than alpha-chain sequences. From matched bulk RNA-seq came a T cell module score, which showed a strong correlation with TCR transcript counts in tumor regions. On average, each unique TCR and UMI combination appeared more than ten times in raw reads.

A remark on this clonotype: Its matching antigen is unknown.

The sample's time point: sample taken at primary tumor resection. Samples were donated by 72 untreated early-stage non-small cell lung cancer patients. Using its own MiXCR run on the 5' RACE reads, TCRdb lists one record per CDR3 protein. The repertoire holds 20,000 to 30,000 distinct CDR3 sequences, with 8.8% as singletons. The V end was cut by 0 bases, the J end by 9 bases, with 15 bases between. The CDR3 totals 14 residues. Germline lookup yields CDR1 DFQATT and CDR2 SNEGSKA (reference sequence). Findings and caveats of the study: Tumor mutation counts were tracked by expanded intratumoral alpha and beta TCR counts.

The sequence derives from a male donor with early-stage non-small cell lung cancer. The sequencing used lung tumor tissue, collected at surgery. The J gene is TRBJ2-1, the V gene TRBV20-1; TRBD1 is a possible D gene (6 bases). CDR3 in DNA: TGCAGTGCTAGAGATCAGGGGCTAGCTGGTGAGCAGTTCTTC. It is translated as CSARDQGLAGEQFF.